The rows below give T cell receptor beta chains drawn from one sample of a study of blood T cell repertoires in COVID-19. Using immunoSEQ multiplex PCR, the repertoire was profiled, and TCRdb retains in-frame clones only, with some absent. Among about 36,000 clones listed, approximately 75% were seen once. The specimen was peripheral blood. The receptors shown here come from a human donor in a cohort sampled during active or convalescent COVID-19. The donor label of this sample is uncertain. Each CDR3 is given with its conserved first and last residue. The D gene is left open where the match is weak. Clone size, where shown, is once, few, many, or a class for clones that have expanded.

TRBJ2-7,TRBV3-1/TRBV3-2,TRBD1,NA,CASSQQGQGLMGEQYF,TGTGCCAGCAGCCAGCAGGGACAGGGGCTTATGGGGGAGCAGTACTTC
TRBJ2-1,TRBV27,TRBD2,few,CASSLIAGGRYNEQFF,TGTGCCAGCAGTCTTATAGCGGGAGGGAGGTACAATGAGCAGTTCTTC
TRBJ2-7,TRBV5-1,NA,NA,CASSLEQGYYEQYF,TGCGCCAGCAGCTTGGAACAGGGATACTACGAGCAGTACTTC
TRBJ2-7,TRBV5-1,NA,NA,CASSRGYEQYF,TGCGCCAGCAGCAGGGGGTACGAGCAGTACTTC
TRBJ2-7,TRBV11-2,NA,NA,CASSLGGKAYEQYF,TGTGCCAGCAGCTTGGGCGGGAAAGCTTACGAGCAGTACTTC
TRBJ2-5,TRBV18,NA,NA,CASSPPEIQETQYF,TGTGCCAGCTCACCACCCGAGATCCAAGAGACCCAGTACTTC
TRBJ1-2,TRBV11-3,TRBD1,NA,CASSLRGGGYTF,TGTGCCAGCAGCTTAAGAGGGGGCGGCTACACCTTC
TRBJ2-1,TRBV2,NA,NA,CASSPTATYNEQFF,TGTGCCAGCAGTCCGACAGCTACCTACAATGAGCAGTTCTTC
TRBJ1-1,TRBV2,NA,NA,CASRNREGTEAFF,TGTGCCAGCAGGAACAGGGAGGGTACTGAAGCTTTCTTT
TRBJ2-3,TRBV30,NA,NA,CAWSVSSRGTDTQYF,TGTGCCTGGAGTGTATCCTCCAGGGGAACAGATACGCAGTATTTT
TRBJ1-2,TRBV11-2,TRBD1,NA,CASSQGTGLLGGDYGYTF,TGTGCCAGCAGCCAGGGGACAGGTCTCCTTGGGGGTGACTATGGCTACACCTTC
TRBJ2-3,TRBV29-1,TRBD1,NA,CSRAGTGHTDTQYF,TGCAGCCGGGCGGGGACAGGCCACACAGATACGCAGTATTTT
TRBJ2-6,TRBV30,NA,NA,CAWSVITAGANVLTF,TGTGCCTGGAGTGTAATAACAGCTGGGGCCAACGTCCTGACTTTC
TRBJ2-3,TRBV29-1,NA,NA,CSVEDQSTQYF,TGCAGCGTTGAAGATCAAAGCACGCAGTATTTT
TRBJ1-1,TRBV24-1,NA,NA,CATSDTRDEAFF,TGTGCCACCAGTGATACCCGGGATGAAGCTTTCTTT
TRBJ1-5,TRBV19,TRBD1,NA,CASSTGGAGPQPQHF,TGTGCCAGTAGTACAGGGGGCGCGGGTCCTCAGCCCCAGCATTTT
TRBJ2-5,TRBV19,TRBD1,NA,CASSGTGGVETQYF,TGTGCCAGTAGTGGCACAGGGGGCGTGGAGACCCAGTACTTC
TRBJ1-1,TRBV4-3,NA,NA,CASSHLTGGDTEAFF,TGCGCCAGCAGCCACCTGACGGGGGGAGACACTGAAGCTTTCTTT
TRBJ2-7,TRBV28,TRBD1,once,CASRTDRDRGREQYF,TGTGCCAGCAGAACCGACCGGGACAGGGGGCGCGAGCAGTACTTC
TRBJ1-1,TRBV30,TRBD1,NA,CAWRTGRITEAFF,TGTGCCTGGAGGACAGGGAGAATCACTGAAGCTTTCTTT
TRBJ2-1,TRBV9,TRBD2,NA,CASSVGGLAGGEQFF,TGTGCCAGCAGCGTAGGGGGTCTAGCGGGAGGGGAGCAGTTCTTC
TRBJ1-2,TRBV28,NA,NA,CASSLGGGLGYTF,TGTGCCAGCAGCCTAGGGGGGGGGCTCGGCTACACCTTC
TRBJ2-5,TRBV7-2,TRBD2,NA,CASSSLAGDVTQYF,TGTGCCAGCAGCTCACTAGCGGGAGATGTGACCCAGTACTTC
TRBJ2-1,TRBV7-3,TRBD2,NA,CASSLMASGRWDEQFF,TGTGCCAGCAGCTTAATGGCTAGCGGGAGGTGGGATGAGCAGTTCTTC
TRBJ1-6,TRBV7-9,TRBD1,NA,CASSAGQENSPLHF,TGTGCCAGCAGCGCGGGACAGGAAAATTCACCCCTCCACTTT
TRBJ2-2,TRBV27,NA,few,CASSSSLGGELFF,TGTGCCAGCAGTTCCAGTCTTGGCGGGGAGCTGTTTTTT
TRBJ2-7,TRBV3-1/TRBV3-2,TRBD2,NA,CASSQRRDSGSGEQYF,TGTGCCAGCAGCCAAAGGAGGGATAGCGGGTCGGGGGAGCAGTACTTC
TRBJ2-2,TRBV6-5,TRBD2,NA,CASSLRLAGEGELFF,TGTGCCAGCAGCCTCAGACTAGCGGGAGAAGGGGAGCTGTTTTTT
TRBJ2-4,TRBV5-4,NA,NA,CASSPLGGIQYF,TGTGCCAGCAGCCCCCTCGGTGGCATTCAGTACTTC
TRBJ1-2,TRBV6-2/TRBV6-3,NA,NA,CASSYPLQGHYGYTF,TGTGCCAGCAGTTACCCTCTACAGGGACACTATGGCTACACCTTC
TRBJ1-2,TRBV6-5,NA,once,CASAEGQDYGYTF,TGTGCCAGTGCGGAGGGGCAGGACTATGGCTACACCTTC
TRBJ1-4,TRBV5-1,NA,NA,CASTGGTNEKLFF,TGCGCCAGCACGGGGGGCACTAATGAAAAACTGTTTTTT
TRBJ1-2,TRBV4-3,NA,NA,CASSQDLGDNYGYTF,TGCGCCAGCAGCCAAGATTTGGGAGACAACTATGGCTACACCTTC
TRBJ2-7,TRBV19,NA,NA,CASSRTENYEQYF,TGTGCCAGTAGCAGGACAGAGAATTACGAGCAGTACTTC
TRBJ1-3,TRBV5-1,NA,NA,CASSLQGRNTIYF,TGCGCCAGCAGCCTCCAGGGGCGAAACACCATATATTTT
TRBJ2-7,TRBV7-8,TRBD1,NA,CASSTPDRGSYEQYF,TGTGCCAGCAGCACCCCGGACAGGGGCTCCTACGAGCAGTACTTC
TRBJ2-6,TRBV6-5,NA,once,CASSRQSSGANVLTF,TGTGCCAGCAGTCGCCAGTCCTCTGGGGCCAACGTCCTGACTTTC
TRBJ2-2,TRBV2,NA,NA,CASRLAVNTGELFF,TGTGCCAGCAGATTAGCGGTGAACACCGGGGAGCTGTTTTTT
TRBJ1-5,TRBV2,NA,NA,CASSWDNDQPQHF,TGTGCCAGCAGTTGGGACAACGATCAGCCCCAGCATTTT
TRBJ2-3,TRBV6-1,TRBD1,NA,CASSDGQGVDTQYF,TGTGCCAGCAGTGACGGACAGGGGGTGGATACGCAGTATTTT
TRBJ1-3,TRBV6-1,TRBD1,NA,CASSEQGGRGPTIYF,TGTGCCAGCAGTGAGCAGGGGGGCAGGGGACCCACCATATATTTT